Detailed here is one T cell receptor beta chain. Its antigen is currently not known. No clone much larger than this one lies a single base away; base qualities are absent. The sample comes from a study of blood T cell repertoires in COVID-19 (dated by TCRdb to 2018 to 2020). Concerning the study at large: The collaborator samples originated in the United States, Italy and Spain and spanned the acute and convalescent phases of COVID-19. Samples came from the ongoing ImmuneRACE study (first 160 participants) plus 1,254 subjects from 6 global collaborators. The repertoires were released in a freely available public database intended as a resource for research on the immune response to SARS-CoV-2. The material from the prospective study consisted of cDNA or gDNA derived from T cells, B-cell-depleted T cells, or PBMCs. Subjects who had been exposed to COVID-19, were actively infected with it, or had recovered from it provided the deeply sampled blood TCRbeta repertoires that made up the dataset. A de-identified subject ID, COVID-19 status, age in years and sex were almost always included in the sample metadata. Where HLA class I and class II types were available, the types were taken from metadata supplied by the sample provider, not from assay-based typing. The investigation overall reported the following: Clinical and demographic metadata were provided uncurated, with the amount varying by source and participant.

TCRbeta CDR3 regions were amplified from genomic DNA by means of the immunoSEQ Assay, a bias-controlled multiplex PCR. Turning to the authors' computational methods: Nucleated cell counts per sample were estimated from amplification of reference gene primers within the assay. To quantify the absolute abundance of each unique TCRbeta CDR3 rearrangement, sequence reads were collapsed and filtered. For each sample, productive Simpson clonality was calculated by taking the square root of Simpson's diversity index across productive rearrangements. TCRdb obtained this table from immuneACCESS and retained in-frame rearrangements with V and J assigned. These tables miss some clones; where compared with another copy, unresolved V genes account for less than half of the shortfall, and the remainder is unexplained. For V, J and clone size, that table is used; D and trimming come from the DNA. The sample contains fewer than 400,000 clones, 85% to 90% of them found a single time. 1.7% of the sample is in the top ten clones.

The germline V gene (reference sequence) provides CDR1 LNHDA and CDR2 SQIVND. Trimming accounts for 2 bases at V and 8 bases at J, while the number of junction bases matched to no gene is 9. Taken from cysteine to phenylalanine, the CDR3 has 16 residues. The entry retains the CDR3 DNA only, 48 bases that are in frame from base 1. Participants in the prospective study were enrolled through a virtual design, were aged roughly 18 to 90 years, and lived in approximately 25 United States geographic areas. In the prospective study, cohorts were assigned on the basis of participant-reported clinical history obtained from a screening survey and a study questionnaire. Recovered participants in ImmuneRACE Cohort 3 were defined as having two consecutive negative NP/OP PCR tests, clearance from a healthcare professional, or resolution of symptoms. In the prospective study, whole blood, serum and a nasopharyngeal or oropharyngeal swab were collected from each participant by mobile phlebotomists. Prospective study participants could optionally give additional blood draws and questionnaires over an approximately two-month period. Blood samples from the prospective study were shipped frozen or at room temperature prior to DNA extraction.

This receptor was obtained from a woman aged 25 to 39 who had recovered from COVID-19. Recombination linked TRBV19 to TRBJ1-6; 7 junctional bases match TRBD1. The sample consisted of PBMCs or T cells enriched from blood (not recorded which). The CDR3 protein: CASSINPAGGYSPLHF. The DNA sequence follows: TGTGCCAGTAGTATAAACCCCGCAGGGGGATATTCACCCCTCCACTTT. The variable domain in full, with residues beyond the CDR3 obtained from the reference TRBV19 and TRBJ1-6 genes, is DGGITQSPKYLFRKEGQNVTLSCEQNLNHDAMYWYRQDPGQGLRLIYYSQIVNDFQKGDIAEGYSVSREKKESFPLTVTSAQKNPTAFYLCASSINPAGGYSPLHFGNGTRLTVT.